This T cell receptor beta chain was captured by sequencing in a study of blood T cell repertoires in COVID-19. Turning to the study itself: T cells, B-cell-depleted T cells, or PBMCs supplied cDNA or gDNA.

The data were produced by immunoSEQ multiplex PCR, yet TCRdb's version contains in-frame clones alone and is incomplete. The sample holds about 40,000 clones, around 83% seen once. The source material was peripheral blood. This clonotype was sampled from a human donor in a cohort sampled during active COVID-19.

CDR3 in DNA: TGTGCCAGTAGTATAGTGATAGGAGCTACGCAGTATTTT. It yields the protein CASSIVIGATQYF. The chain links TRBV19 to TRBJ2-3, with D unclear. Germline V lookup: CDR1 LNHDA, CDR2 SQIVND (reference sequence). Trimming shortened V by 1 base and J by 8 bases, and 10 bases separated the two germline ends. The CDR3 totals 13 residues. The full variable domain, with the rest looked up from reference TRBV19 and TRBJ2-3, is DGGITQSPKYLFRKEGQNVTLSCEQNLNHDAMYWYRQDPGQGLRLIYYSQIVNDFQKGDIAEGYSVSREKKESFPLTVTSAQKNPTAFYLCASSIVIGATQYFGPGTRLTVL.